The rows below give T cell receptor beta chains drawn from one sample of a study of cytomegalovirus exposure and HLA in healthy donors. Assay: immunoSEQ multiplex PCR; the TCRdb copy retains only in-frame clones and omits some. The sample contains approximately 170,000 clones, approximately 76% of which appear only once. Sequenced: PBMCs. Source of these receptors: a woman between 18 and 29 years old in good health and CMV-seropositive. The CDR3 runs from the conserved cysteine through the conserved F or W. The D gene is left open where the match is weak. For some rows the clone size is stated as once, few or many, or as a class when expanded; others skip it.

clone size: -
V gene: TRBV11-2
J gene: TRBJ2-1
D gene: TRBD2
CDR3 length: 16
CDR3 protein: CASSLLAGEVPNEQFF
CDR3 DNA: TGTGCCAGCAGCTTATTAGCGGGGGAGGTTCCCAATGAGCAGTTCTTC

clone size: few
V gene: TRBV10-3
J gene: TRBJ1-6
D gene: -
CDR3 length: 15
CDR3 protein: CAISVDQGRNSPLHF
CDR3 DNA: TGTGCCATCAGTGTTGATCAGGGAAGGAATTCACCCCTCCACTTT

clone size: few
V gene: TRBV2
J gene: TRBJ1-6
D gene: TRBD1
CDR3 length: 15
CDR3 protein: CASTVGTGGESPLHF
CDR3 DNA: TGTGCCAGCACTGTAGGGACAGGGGGCGAATCACCCCTCCACTTT

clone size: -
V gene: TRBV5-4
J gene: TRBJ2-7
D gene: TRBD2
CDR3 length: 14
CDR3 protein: CASSLAGGSREQYF
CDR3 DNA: TGTGCCAGCAGCTTAGCGGGAGGGTCCAGGGAGCAGTACTTC

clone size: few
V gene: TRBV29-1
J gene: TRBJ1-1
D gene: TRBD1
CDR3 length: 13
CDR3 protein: CYYKGQGGTEAFF
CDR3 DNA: TGCTATTACAAGGGACAGGGAGGGACTGAAGCTTTCTTT

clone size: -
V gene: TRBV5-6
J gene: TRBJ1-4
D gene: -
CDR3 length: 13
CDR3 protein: CASSLSGYEKLFF
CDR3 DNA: TGTGCCAGCAGCTTGAGCGGGTATGAAAAACTGTTTTTT

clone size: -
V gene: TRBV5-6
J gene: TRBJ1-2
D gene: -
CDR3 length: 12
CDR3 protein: CASSLAGGGYTF
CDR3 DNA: TGTGCCAGCAGCTTGGCGGGGGGTGGCTACACCTTC

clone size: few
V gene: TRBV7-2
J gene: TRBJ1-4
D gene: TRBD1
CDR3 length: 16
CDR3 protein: CASSSGDRPRNEKLFF
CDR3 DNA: TGTGCCAGCAGCTCCGGGGACAGACCAAGGAATGAAAAACTGTTTTTT

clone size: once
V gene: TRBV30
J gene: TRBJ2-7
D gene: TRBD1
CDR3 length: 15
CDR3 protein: CAWSGGDSSSYEQYF
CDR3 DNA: TGTGCCTGGAGTGGTGGGGACAGTAGCTCCTACGAGCAGTACTTC

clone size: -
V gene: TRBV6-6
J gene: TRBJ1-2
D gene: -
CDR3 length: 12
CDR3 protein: CASSLDKYGYTF
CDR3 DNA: TGTGCCAGCAGTTTGGACAAGTATGGCTACACCTTC

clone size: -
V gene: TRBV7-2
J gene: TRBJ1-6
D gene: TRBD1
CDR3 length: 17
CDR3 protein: CASSFPPGQVYGSPLHF
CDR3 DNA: TGTGCCAGCAGCTTCCCCCCGGGACAGGTATACGGTTCACCCCTCCACTTT

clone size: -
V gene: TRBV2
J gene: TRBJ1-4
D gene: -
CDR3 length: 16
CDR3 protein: CASSELIVASNEKLFF
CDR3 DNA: TGTGCCAGCAGTGAACTAATAGTGGCTAGCAACGAAAAACTGTTTTTT

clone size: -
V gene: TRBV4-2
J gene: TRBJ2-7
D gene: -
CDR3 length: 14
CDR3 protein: CASSLRGAGYEQYF
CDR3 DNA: TGTGCCAGCAGCCTACGGGGGGCTGGGTACGAGCAGTACTTC

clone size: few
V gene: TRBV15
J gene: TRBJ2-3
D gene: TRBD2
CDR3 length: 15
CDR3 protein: CATAQERGVADTQYF
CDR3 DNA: TGTGCCACCGCCCAGGAGCGGGGGGTCGCAGATACGCAGTATTTT

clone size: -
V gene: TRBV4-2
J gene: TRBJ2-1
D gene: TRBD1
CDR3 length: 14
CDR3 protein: CASSQDQGANEQFF
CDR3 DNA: TGTGCCAGCAGCCAAGACCAGGGGGCCAATGAGCAGTTCTTC

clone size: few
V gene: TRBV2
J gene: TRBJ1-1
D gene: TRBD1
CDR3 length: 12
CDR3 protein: CARQGGDTEAFF
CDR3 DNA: TGTGCCCGACAGGGCGGGGACACTGAAGCTTTCTTT

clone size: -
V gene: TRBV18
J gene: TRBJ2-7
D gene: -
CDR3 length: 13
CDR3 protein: CASSPGRQWEQYF
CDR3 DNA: TGTGCCAGCTCACCTGGTAGACAGTGGGAGCAGTACTTC

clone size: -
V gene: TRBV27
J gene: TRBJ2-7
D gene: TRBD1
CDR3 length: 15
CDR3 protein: CASSLGGTGKYEQYF
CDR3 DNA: TGTGCCAGCAGTTTAGGGGGGACAGGGAAATACGAGCAGTACTTC

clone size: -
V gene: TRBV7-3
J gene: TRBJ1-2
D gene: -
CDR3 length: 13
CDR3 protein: CASSYGGPGGYTF
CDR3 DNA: TGTGCCAGCAGCTACGGAGGGCCGGGGGGCTACACCTTC

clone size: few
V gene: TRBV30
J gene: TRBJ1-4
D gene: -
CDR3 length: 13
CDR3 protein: CAWSRVANEKLFF
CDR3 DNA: TGTGCCTGGAGCAGGGTCGCTAATGAAAAACTGTTTTTT

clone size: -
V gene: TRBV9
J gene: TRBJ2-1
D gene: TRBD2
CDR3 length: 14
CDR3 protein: CASSVIAGGFEQFF
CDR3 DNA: TGTGCCAGCAGCGTTATAGCGGGGGGGTTTGAGCAGTTCTTC

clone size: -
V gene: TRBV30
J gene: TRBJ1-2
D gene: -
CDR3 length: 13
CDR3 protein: CAWRIQPGYGYTF
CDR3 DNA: TGTGCCTGGAGAATCCAACCGGGATATGGCTACACCTTC

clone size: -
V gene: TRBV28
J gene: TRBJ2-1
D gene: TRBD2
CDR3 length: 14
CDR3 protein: CASRVAGVYNEQFF
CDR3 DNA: TGTGCCAGCAGAGTAGCGGGGGTCTACAATGAGCAGTTCTTC

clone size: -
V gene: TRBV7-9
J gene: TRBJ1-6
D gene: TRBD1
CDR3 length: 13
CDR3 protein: CASRDRGGSPLHF
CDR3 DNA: TGTGCCAGCAGGGACAGGGGTGGTTCACCCCTCCACTTT

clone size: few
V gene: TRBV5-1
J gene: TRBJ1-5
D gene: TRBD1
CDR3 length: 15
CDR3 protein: CASSLGTGENQPQHF
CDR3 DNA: TGCGCCAGCAGCTTGGGGACAGGGGAAAATCAGCCCCAGCATTTT

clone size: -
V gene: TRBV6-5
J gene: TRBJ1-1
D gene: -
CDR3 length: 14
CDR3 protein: CASSQDSPNTEAFF
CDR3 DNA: TGTGCCAGCAGTCAAGACTCCCCCAACACTGAAGCTTTCTTT

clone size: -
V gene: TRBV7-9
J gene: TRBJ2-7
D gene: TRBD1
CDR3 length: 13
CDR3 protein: CASSISTGPEQYF
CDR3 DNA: TGTGCCAGCAGCATTTCGACAGGGCCCGAGCAGTACTTC

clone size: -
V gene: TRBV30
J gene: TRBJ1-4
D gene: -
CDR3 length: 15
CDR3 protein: CAWSASGGSGEKLFF
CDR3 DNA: TGTGCCTGGAGCGCCTCCGGGGGTAGTGGTGAAAAACTGTTTTTT

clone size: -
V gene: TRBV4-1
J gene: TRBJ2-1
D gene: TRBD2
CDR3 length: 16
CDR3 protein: CASSRQTSGVYNEQFF
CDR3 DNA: TGCGCCAGCAGCCGGCAGACTAGCGGGGTCTACAATGAGCAGTTCTTC

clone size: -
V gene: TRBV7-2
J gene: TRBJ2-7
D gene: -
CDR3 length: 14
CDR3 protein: CASSLGRSSYEQYF
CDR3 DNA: TGTGCCAGCAGCTTGGGGAGGAGCTCCTACGAGCAGTACTTC

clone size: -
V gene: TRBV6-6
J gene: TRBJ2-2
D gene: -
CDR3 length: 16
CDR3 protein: CASSKLSLENTGELFF
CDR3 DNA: TGTGCCAGCAGCAAGTTATCGTTAGAGAACACCGGGGAGCTGTTTTTT

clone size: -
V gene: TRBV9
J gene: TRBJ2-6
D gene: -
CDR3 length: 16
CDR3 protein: CASSPGLSSGANVLTF
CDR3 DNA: TGTGCCAGCAGCCCAGGCCTGAGCTCTGGGGCCAACGTCCTGACTTTC

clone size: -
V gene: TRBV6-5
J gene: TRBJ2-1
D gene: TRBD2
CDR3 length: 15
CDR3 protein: CASSAGGGLGNEQFF
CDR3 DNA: TGTGCCAGCAGTGCCGGGGGGGGCCTGGGAAATGAGCAGTTCTTC

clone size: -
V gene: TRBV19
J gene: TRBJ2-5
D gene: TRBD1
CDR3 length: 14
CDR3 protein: CASSPDRGRETQYF
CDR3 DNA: TGTGCCAGTAGCCCAGACAGGGGGCGAGAGACCCAGTACTTC

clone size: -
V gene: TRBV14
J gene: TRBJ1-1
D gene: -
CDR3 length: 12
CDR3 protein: CASSQVGTEAFF
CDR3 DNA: TGTGCCAGCAGCCAAGTCGGGACTGAAGCTTTCTTT

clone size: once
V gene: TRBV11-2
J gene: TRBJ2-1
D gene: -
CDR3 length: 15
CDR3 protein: CASSKQGYSYNEQFF
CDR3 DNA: TGTGCCAGCAGCAAACAGGGATACTCCTACAATGAGCAGTTCTTC

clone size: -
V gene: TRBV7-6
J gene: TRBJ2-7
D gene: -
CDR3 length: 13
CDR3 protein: CASSCDRAYEQYF
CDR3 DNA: TGTGCCAGCAGCTGCGACAGAGCCTACGAGCAGTACTTC

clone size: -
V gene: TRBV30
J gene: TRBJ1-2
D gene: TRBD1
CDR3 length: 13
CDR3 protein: CAWRLTGVDGYTF
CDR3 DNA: TGTGCCTGGAGGCTGACAGGGGTTGATGGCTACACCTTC

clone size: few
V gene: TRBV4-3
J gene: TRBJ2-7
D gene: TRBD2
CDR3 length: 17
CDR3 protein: CASSQDRGVGTVYEQYF
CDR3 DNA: TGCGCCAGCAGCCAAGATCGGGGGGTGGGGACGGTCTACGAGCAGTACTTC

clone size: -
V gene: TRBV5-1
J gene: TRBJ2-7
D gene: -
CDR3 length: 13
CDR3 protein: CASSLSGTYEQYF
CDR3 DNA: TGCGCCAGCAGCTTGTCCGGTACCTACGAGCAGTACTTC

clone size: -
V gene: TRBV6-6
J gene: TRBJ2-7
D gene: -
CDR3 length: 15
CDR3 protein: CASSYSFQGWDEQYF
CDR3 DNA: TGTGCCAGCAGTTACTCGTTTCAGGGCTGGGACGAGCAGTACTTC

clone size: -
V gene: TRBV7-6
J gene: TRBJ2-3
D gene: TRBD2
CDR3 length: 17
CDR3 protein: CASSPRLAGGTTDTQYF
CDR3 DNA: TGTGCCAGCAGCCCCCGACTAGCGGGGGGGACCACAGATACGCAGTATTTT

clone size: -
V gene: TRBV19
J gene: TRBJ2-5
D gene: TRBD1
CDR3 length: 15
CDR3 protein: CASSADRGGEETQYF
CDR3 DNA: TGTGCCAGTAGTGCGGACAGGGGTGGGGAAGAGACCCAGTACTTC

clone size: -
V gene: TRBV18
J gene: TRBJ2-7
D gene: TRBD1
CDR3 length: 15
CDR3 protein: CASSPSGGLRYEQYF
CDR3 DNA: TGTGCCAGCTCACCGTCAGGGGGTCTCCGCTACGAGCAGTACTTC

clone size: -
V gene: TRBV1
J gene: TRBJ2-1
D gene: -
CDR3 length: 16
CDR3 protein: CTSSQESSGTHNEQFF
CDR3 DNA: TGCACCAGCAGCCAAGAGAGTAGCGGGACCCACAATGAGCAGTTCTTC

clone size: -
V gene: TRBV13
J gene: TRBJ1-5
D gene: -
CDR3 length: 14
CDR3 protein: CASTLGGKGQPQHF
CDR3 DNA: TGTGCCAGCACTCTCGGGGGGAAAGGTCAGCCCCAGCATTTT

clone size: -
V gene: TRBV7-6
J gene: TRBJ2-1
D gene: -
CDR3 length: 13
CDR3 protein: CASSFPGGDEQFF
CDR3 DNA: TGTGCCAGCAGCTTCCCGGGGGGCGATGAGCAGTTCTTC

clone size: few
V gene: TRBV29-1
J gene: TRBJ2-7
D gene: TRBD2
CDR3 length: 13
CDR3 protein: CSVGGEFSYEQYF
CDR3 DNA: TGCAGCGTGGGAGGGGAATTCTCCTACGAGCAGTACTTC

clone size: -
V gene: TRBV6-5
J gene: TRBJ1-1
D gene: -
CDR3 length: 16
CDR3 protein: CASSYGGIVSDTEAFF
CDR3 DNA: TGTGCCAGCAGTTACGGGGGGATTGTGTCGGACACTGAAGCTTTCTTT

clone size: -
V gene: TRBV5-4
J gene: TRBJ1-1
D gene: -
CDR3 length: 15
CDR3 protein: CASSSSQGPNTEAFF
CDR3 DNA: TGTGCCAGCAGCTCCTCACAGGGACCGAACACTGAAGCTTTCTTT

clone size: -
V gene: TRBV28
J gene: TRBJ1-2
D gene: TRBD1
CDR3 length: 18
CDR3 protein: CASSPTGTGGFSNYGYTF
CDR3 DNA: TGTGCCAGCAGTCCGACCGGGACAGGGGGCTTCTCGAACTATGGCTACACCTTC

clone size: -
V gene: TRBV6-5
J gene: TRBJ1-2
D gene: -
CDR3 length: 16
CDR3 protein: CASSYGGARPSYGYTF
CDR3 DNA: TGTGCCAGCAGTTACGGCGGGGCGCGACCTTCTTATGGCTACACCTTC

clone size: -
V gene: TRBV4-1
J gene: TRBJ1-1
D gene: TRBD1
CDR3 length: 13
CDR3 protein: CASSQTTGPGAFF
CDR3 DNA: TGCGCCAGCAGCCAGACGACAGGGCCGGGAGCTTTCTTT

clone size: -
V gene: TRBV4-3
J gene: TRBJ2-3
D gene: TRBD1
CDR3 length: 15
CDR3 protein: CASSQDFDRADTQYF
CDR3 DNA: TGCGCCAGCAGCCAAGATTTCGACAGGGCGGATACGCAGTATTTT

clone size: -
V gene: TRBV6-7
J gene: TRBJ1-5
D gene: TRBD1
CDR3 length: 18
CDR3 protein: CASSYSTRDRSWDQPQHF
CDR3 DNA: TGTGCCAGCAGTTACTCCACCCGGGACAGGTCGTGGGATCAGCCCCAGCATTTT

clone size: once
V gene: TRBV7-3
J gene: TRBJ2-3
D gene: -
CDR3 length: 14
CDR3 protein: CASSLTRDTDTQYF
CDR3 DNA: TGTGCCAGCAGCTTAACGCGGGACACAGATACGCAGTATTTT

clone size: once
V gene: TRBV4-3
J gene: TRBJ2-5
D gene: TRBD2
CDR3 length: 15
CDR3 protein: CASSQATSGEGTQYF
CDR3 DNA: TGCGCCAGCAGCCAAGCGACTAGCGGGGAGGGGACCCAGTACTTC

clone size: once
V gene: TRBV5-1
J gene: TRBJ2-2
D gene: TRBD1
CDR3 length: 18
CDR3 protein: CASSLDKILTGVTGELFF
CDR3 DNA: TGCGCCAGCAGCTTGGACAAAATCCTCACAGGGGTCACCGGGGAGCTGTTTTTT